Following are 12 T cell receptor beta chains from one sample sequenced in a study of early T cells in non-severe SARS-CoV-2 infection. TCRdb called the 5' RACE reads again in MiXCR, with one record for every CDR3 protein. The sample lists roughly 60,000 distinct CDR3 sequences, more than 6.5% occurring once. The sequenced sample was whole blood, obtained at baseline. The source of these receptors is an adult who was a healthcare worker with PCR-confirmed SARS-CoV-2 infection or an uninfected control (not recorded which).

This clonotype was recorded a few times. One junction end disagrees with the germline gene, perhaps due to a read error. The V call is TRBV4-3, the J call TRBJ1-1; D gene unclear. The CDR3 spans 15 residues. From germline, CDR1 is LGHNA and CDR2 YSLEER. CDR3 nucleotides: TGCGCCAGCAGCCAAGAAGTAGGTCTGAACGCTGAAGCTTTCTTT. This translates into CASSQEVGLNAEAFF.

This chain joins TRBV4-3 and TRBJ1-2; D is unclear. Germline loops: CDR1 LGHNA, CDR2 YSLEER. V dropped 0 bases and J dropped 4 bases, with 6 bases sitting between them. This CDR3 has 13 amino acids. The CDR3 here is CASSQDYSYGYTF. In DNA, the CDR3 is TGCGCCAGCAGCCAAGATTACAGCTATGGCTACACCTTC.

The chain carries TRBV7-6 and TRBJ1-1; no firm D call. This CDR3 is built from 14 residues. V was pared by 5 bases and J by 0 bases, with 10 bases between. Germline CDR1 and CDR2: SGHVS and FNYEAQ. DNA of the CDR3: TGTGCCAGCAGCGAATACAGTATGAACACTGAAGCTTTCTTT. Protein: CASSEYSMNTEAFF.

A remark on this clonotype: The missing conserved phenylalanine or tryptophan at the end of this CDR3 makes a read error likely. This chain connects TRBV12-5 to TRBJ1-1; 8 bases line up with TRBD1. The CDR3 spans 15 residues. CDR1 is LGHNT and CDR2 is FRNRAP in the germline V gene. Unmatched junction bases numbered 8, after V lost 6 bases and J lost 2 bases. The CDR3 sequence is CASGYKGQGNTEAFY. For the CDR3, the DNA is TGTGCTAGTGGCTATAAAGGACAGGGCAACACTGAAGCTTTCTAT.

The chain combines TRBV9 with TRBJ2-7; 7 nucleotides match TRBD1. This CDR3 has 16 amino acids. CDR1 is SGDLS and CDR2 is YYNGEE in the germline V gene. Trimming cost V 4 bases and J 2 bases; bases outside gene matches: 12. The CDR3 DNA sequence: TGTGCCAGCAGCTTGACAACAGGGGCCGAAGCCTACGAGCAGTACTTC. This sequence encodes CASSLTTGAEAYEQYF.

V and J are TRBV20-1 and TRBJ2-3; perhaps TRBD2 as D (6 bases). Trimming removed 6 bases from V and 2 bases from J, with 9 bases in between. Looked up from germline, CDR1 is DFQATT and CDR2 is SNEGSKA (reference sequence). The CDR3 sequence is 12 residues long. In DNA, the CDR3 is TGCAGTGCCACGGACTACACAGATACGCAGTATTTT. This gives the protein CSATDYTDTQYF.

This clonotype came up many times. This chain links TRBV20-1 with TRBJ2-4; the D gene could be TRBD1 or TRBD2 (5 bases each). Trimming shortened V by 3 bases and J by 4 bases, and 13 bases separated the two germline ends. Per the germline V gene, CDR1 is DFQATT and CDR2 is SNEGSKA (reference sequence). CDR3 length equals 14 residues. The CDR3 loop is CSASGGEGKNIQYF. CDR3 bases: TGCAGTGCTAGCGGAGGTGAGGGGAAAAACATTCAGTACTTC.

The V call is TRBV28, the J call TRBJ2-7, with a possible D match to TRBD2 (6 bases). V shed 6 bases and J shed 1 base, with 19 bases lying between them. CDR1 and CDR2 (germline): MDHEN, SYDVKM. The CDR3 covers 16 residues. Here the CDR3 DNA reads TGTGCCAGCAGCCGTCCCGGGGACTCCAATTCCTACGAGCAGTACTTC. Amino acids: CASSRPGDSNSYEQYF.

This clonotype was found a few times. J is TRBJ2-2 and V is TRBV24-1; 7 bases are shared with TRBD1. This CDR3 region has 18 residues. The junction had 12 bases not matched to a gene; V was cut back by 4 bases and J by 2 bases. The V gene's germline CDR1 is KGHDR and CDR2 SFDVKD. The CDR3 bases are TGTGCCACCAGTGACCCAACAGCCTGGGACAGCAACACCGGGGAGCTGTTTTTT. It specifies CATSDPTAWDSNTGELFF.

The sample holds a few counts of this clonotype. The chain joins TRBV20-1 to TRBJ1-3; 7 positions match TRBD1. Germline assignment: CDR1 DFQATT and CDR2 SNEGSKA (reference sequence). After removal of 7 bases from V and 6 bases from J, the junction contained 15 bases not matched to a gene. The CDR3 covers 15 residues. CDR3 coding DNA: TGCAGTGTTACGAAAGATCACAGGGGTGAAAACACCATATATTTT. Protein product: CSVTKDHRGENTIYF.

This clonotype was detected ten times or more. This chain links TRBV4-1 with TRBJ2-2, with 12 bases matching TRBD1. Germline V CDR1 and CDR2: MGHRA, YSYEKL. CDR3 length: 16 amino acids. V lost 3 bases, J lost 8 bases, and 7 bases stayed unmatched. The CDR3 here is CASSQMGQGALGELFF. Written as DNA, the CDR3 is TGCGCCAGCAGCCAGATGGGACAGGGGGCCCTTGGGGAGCTGTTTTTT.

This clonotype was observed a few times. V usage is TRBV28 and J usage is TRBJ1-1; possibly TRBD1 for D (6 bases). Germline V gene data show CDR1 as MDHEN and CDR2 as SYDVKM. V lost 3 bases and J 5 bases, leaving 16 bases between the germline ends. This CDR3 comprises 15 residues. The CDR3 is CASSFLQGGGTEAFF. For the CDR3, the DNA is TGTGCCAGCAGTTTCCTACAGGGAGGGGGAACTGAAGCTTTCTTT.